The 23 T cell receptor beta chains in this list originate from one sample, sequenced in a study of T cell responses to AZD1222 COVID-19 vaccine. This table comes from immunoSEQ multiplex PCR, and its TCRdb copy is limited to in-frame clones, with some not included. The sample records approximately 46,000 clones, around 90% being singletons. Specimen: peripheral blood, collected 28 days after the second AZD1222 dose. The receptors were gathered from an adult who received the AZD1222 COVID-19 vaccine.

The rearrangement joins TRBV20-1 to TRBJ2-1; D tentatively reads TRBD1 or TRBD2 (6 bases each). V lost 3 bases, J lost 4 bases, and 13 bases lay in between. From germline, CDR1 is DFQATT and CDR2 SNEGSKA (reference sequence). The CDR3 spans 14 residues. CDR3 protein: CSASRRDMYNEQFF. CDR3 bases: TGCAGTGCTAGTCGGCGGGACATGTACAATGAGCAGTTCTTC.

This sequence joins TRBV6-1 and TRBJ2-5; D gene unclear. The V and J ends lost 2 bases and 0 bases respectively, with 10 bases between them. This CDR3 has 15 amino acids. In germline, CDR1 is MNHNS, CDR2 SASEGT. This chain's CDR3 is CASSENWNYQETQYF. The CDR3, as DNA: TGTGCCAGCAGTGAAAATTGGAATTACCAAGAGACCCAGTACTTC.

This chain connects TRBV28 to TRBJ2-7; 12 bases map to TRBD2. V lost 4 bases and J lost 0; bases outside the gene matches: 1. The germline CDR1 and CDR2 sequences are MDHEN and SYDVKM. The CDR3 runs 15 residues. The CDR3 loop reads CASSSTSGSSYEQYF. DNA for the CDR3: TGTGCCAGCAGTTCGACTAGCGGGAGCTCCTACGAGCAGTACTTC. Based on the CDR3 plus reference TRBV28 and TRBJ2-7, the full variable domain is DVKVTQSSRYLVKRTGEKVFLECVQDMDHENMFWYRQDPGLGLRLIYFSYDVKMKEKGDIPEGYSVSREKKERFSLILESASTNQTSMYLCASSSTSGSSYEQYFGPGTRLTVT.

This chain joins TRBV6-1 and TRBJ1-6, with D uncertain. Germline lookup yields CDR1 MNHNS and CDR2 SASEGT. The V gene lost 1 base and the J gene lost 3 bases, with 4 bases spanning the gap. This CDR3 has 14 amino acids. This CDR3 reads CASSEGGYNSPLHF. CDR3 nucleotides: TGTGCCAGCAGTGAAGGGGGCTATAATTCACCCCTCCACTTT.

This chain connects TRBV2 to TRBJ1-2, with D perhaps matching TRBD1 (6 bases). CDR3 length: 13 amino acids. Trimming took off 3 bases at V and 4 bases at J, with 9 bases between the two ends. Germline assignment: CDR1 SNHLY and CDR2 FYNNEI. The CDR3 spells CASSDRGGYGYTF. The CDR3 coding sequence is TGTGCCAGCAGTGACAGGGGAGGCTATGGCTACACCTTC.

The gene calls are TRBV15 and TRBJ2-1, with unresolved D. Germline V gives CDR1 LNHNV, CDR2 YYDKDF (reference sequence). Trimming removed 0 bases at V and 0 bases at J, with 9 bases between. The CDR3 runs to 16 residues. In DNA form, the CDR3 reads TGTGCCACCAGCAGAGATCGGAGCAGCTCCTACAATGAGCAGTTCTTC. Its translation: CATSRDRSSSYNEQFF.

The V gene is TRBV5-6, the J gene TRBJ2-7; 9 bases are a match to TRBD2. The CDR3 loop spans 15 amino acids. The V segment lost 4 bases and the J segment 3 bases; nucleotides outside the gene matches: 8. The germline V gene has CDR1 SGHDT and CDR2 YYEEEE. CDR3 residues: CASSHSGRSYYEQYF. The DNA for the CDR3 is TGTGCCAGCAGCCACAGCGGGAGGTCGTACTACGAGCAGTACTTC. Full variable domain (remainder filled in from reference TRBV5-6 and TRBJ2-7): DAGVTQSPTHLIKTRGQQVTLRCSPKSGHDTVSWYQQALGQGPQFIFQYYEEEERQRGNFPDRFSGHQFPNYSSELNVNALLLGDSALYLCASSHSGRSYYEQYFGPGTRLTVT.

The J gene is TRBJ2-7, the V gene TRBV12-3 or TRBV12-4; D ambiguous. V was cut by 5 bases and J by 9 bases, with 11 bases left in between. The CDR3 runs to 11 residues. The CDR3 loop reads CASSLARVQYF. The CDR3 nucleotides read TGTGCCAGCAGTCTCGCCCGGGTGCAGTACTTC.

This chain connects TRBV30 to TRBJ2-2; D remains ambiguous. The CDR3 runs to 13 residues. Germline V gene sequence: CDR1 GTSNPN, CDR2 SVGIG (reference sequence). Trimming cost V 4 bases and J 4 bases, with 10 bases left between them. Written as DNA, the CDR3 is TGTGCCTGGACAGGTCTAGTCACCGGGGAGCTGTTTTTT. This sequence encodes CAWTGLVTGELFF.

This chain's CDR3 is CASSFGPGGGEQYF. The CDR3 region has the DNA TGTGCCAGTAGCTTCGGACCGGGAGGAGGCGAGCAGTACTTC. V usage is TRBV19 and J usage is TRBJ2-7, with 7 bases matching TRBD2. Trimming cost V 6 bases and J 6 bases; bases outside gene matches: 11. The CDR3 runs to 14 residues. From germline, CDR1 is LNHDA and CDR2 SQIVND (reference sequence).

The chain is built from TRBV9 and TRBJ2-7; the D gene is possibly TRBD1 (6 bases). CDR3 length: 15 amino acids. V lost 4 bases to trimming and J lost 0 bases, with 14 bases between them. CDR1 is SGDLS, CDR2 YYNGEE, per germline. The CDR3 is CASSLEGGNSYEQYF. The CDR3 coding sequence is TGTGCCAGCAGCCTCGAAGGGGGTAACTCCTACGAGCAGTACTTC.

This clone was seen a few times. V is TRBV2 and J is TRBJ2-1, with unresolved D. CDR3 size: 14 residues. V was trimmed by 1 base and J by 6 bases, leaving 10 bases between them. The germline gives CDR1 SNHLY, CDR2 FYNNEI. The CDR3 DNA reads as TGTGCCAGCAGTGAAGGGGCTAGGATCAATGAGCAGTTCTTC. Protein sequence: CASSEGARINEQFF.

The J gene is TRBJ2-7, the V gene TRBV4-1; D might be TRBD2 (5 bases). V was trimmed by 3 bases and J by 1 base, leaving 19 bases between them. There are 17 residues in the CDR3. CDR1 and CDR2 (germline): MGHRA, YSYEKL. The CDR3 sequence: CASSHLQRGTLSYEQYF. The CDR3 DNA follows: TGCGCCAGCAGCCACCTCCAACGGGGAACTTTATCCTACGAGCAGTACTTC.

The gene calls are TRBV18 and TRBJ1-4; 8 nucleotides agree with TRBD1. Germline loops: CDR1 KGHSH, CDR2 LQKENI. The CDR3 runs 16 residues. V trimming: 3 bases; J trimming: 2 bases; junction bases outside the gene matches: 5. CDR3 DNA: TGTGCCAGCTCACCTCTGGACAGGGCCACTAATGAAAAACTGTTTTTT. It yields the protein CASSPLDRATNEKLFF.

J is TRBJ2-1 and V is TRBV10-1, with D maybe TRBD2 (6 bases). V was cut by 0 bases and J by 5 bases, with 8 bases left in between. The CDR3 is 14 residues long. CDR1 and CDR2 (germline): WNHNN, SYGVQD (reference sequence). In DNA form, the CDR3 reads TGCGCCAGCAGTGAGTCGGGACTCAACAATGAGCAGTTCTTC. This gives the protein CASSESGLNNEQFF.

A single count supports this clone. The V call is TRBV19, the J call TRBJ2-2; no clear D. V was shortened by 1 base and J by 6 bases, with 6 bases between the two germline ends. This CDR3 comprises 13 residues. CDR1 and CDR2 from the germline V gene are LNHDA and SQIVND (reference sequence). CDR3 sequence (DNA): TGTGCCAGTAGTATAGGGCTAGCCGGGGAGCTGTTTTTT. This sequence encodes CASSIGLAGELFF.

The chain uses TRBV7-2 and TRBJ2-7; 16 bases align to TRBD2. The CDR3 consists of 15 residues. Looked up from germline, CDR1 is SGHTA and CDR2 is FQGNSA. The V gene end was trimmed by 5 bases and the J gene end by 7 bases; junction bases not matched to a gene: 5. The CDR3 sequence: CASSPGGLAGGEQYF. The CDR3 coding sequence is TGTGCCAGCAGCCCGGGGGGACTAGCGGGAGGGGAGCAGTACTTC.

The chain links TRBV5-5 to TRBJ2-2; D is possibly TRBD1 (6 bases). The germline CDR1 and CDR2 sequences are SGHKS and YYEKEE (reference sequence). V lost 4 bases to trimming and J lost 0 bases, with 10 bases between them. This CDR3 contains 15 residues. This chain's CDR3 is CASSTGWSNTGELFF. In nucleotides, the CDR3 is TGTGCCAGCAGCACAGGGTGGTCGAACACCGGGGAGCTGTTTTTT.

J is TRBJ2-7 and V is TRBV11-3; D gene ambiguous. Germline CDR1 reads SGHNT; CDR2 reads YENEEA. Trimming shortened V by 0 bases and J by 6 bases, and 3 bases separated the two germline ends. This CDR3 has 11 residues. The CDR3 reads CASSLDREQYF. The CDR3 coding sequence is TGTGCCAGCAGCTTAGACCGCGAGCAGTACTTC.

The chain employs TRBV5-1 and TRBJ1-2, with D unresolved. The CDR3 runs to 16 residues. CDR1 and CDR2 from the germline V gene are SGHRS and YFSETQ. V shed 3 bases and J shed 3 bases, with 18 bases lying between them. CDR3 sequence: CASSSTLAYDDYGYTF. CDR3 DNA sequence: TGCGCCAGCAGCTCCACTCTTGCATACGACGACTATGGCTACACCTTC.

This chain uses TRBV19 with TRBJ1-5, with 7 nucleotides matching TRBD1. Germline-derived CDR1 and CDR2 are LNHDA and SQIVND (reference sequence). The V gene end was trimmed by 8 bases and the J gene end by 5 bases; junction bases not matched to a gene: 6. The CDR3 has 13 amino acids. The CDR3: CASSDRVDQPQHF. The CDR3 coding sequence is TGTGCCAGTTCCGACAGGGTGGATCAGCCCCAGCATTTT.

The chain is built from TRBV25-1 and TRBJ2-3, with D perhaps matching TRBD1 (6 bases). This CDR3 spans 14 amino acids. The V gene lost 7 bases and the J gene lost 3 bases, with 14 bases spanning the gap. The germline CDR1 and CDR2 sequences are MGHDK and SYGVNS. The CDR3 here is CASIPTGLTDTQYF. The CDR3 DNA reads as TGTGCCAGCATTCCGACAGGTTTGACAGATACGCAGTATTTT.

The chain links TRBV7-2 to TRBJ2-7, with 8 bases identical to TRBD2. Germline CDR1 is SGHTA and CDR2 is FQGNSA. The CDR3 is 14 amino acids. V was pared by 2 bases and J by 4 bases, with 4 bases of the junction left unmatched. The CDR3 reads CASSLNGRGYEQYF. CDR3 coding DNA: TGTGCCAGCAGCTTAAACGGGAGGGGGTACGAGCAGTACTTC.